A single sample gave rise to the 26 T cell receptor beta chains below, sequenced in a study of identical twins. One entry per CDR3 protein results from TCRdb running MiXCR on the 5' RACE reads. The sample shows about 300,000 distinct CDR3 sequences, 12% of them seen only once. The data were also submitted as part of a second study, on yellow fever vaccine responses in identical twins.

Sequencing used CD8+ T cells sorted from blood. The origin of the receptors is a woman between 18 and 29 years old in good health.

The genes are TRBV20-1 and TRBJ2-3; 8 bases are a match to TRBD2. After removal of 0 bases from V and 4 bases from J, the junction contained 9 bases not matched to a gene. Germline CDR1 DFQATT, CDR2 SNEGSKA (reference sequence). The CDR3 is 16 amino acids. The CDR3 loop reads CSARDLPGGRPDTQYF. CDR3 sequence (DNA): TGCAGTGCTAGAGATTTGCCGGGAGGGCGACCAGATACGCAGTATTTT.

This clonotype was seen many times. The chain is built from TRBV29-1 and TRBJ2-1, with no clear D. V was cut by 4 bases and J by 6 bases, with 4 bases left in between. Germline CDR1 and CDR2: SQVTM and ANQGSEA. CDR3 length: 10 residues. The CDR3 protein is CSVGSNEQFF. CDR3 nucleotide sequence: TGCAGCGTTGGAAGCAATGAGCAGTTCTTC.

Ten or more counts support this clonotype. This chain joins TRBV4-1 and TRBJ2-3; 10 positions agree with TRBD2. With V trimmed by 3 bases and J by 3 bases, 3 bases remained unmatched. This CDR3 spans 15 amino acids. Germline-derived CDR1 and CDR2 are MGHRA and YSYEKL. In nucleotides, the CDR3 is TGCGCCAGCAGCCACCAAGCGGGAGGGACAGATACGCAGTATTTT. Residues: CASSHQAGGTDTQYF.

This clonotype was seen a few times. CDR3 protein: CASSRQGRNEKLFF. Written as DNA, the CDR3 is TGTGCCAGCAGTCGACAGGGGCGTAATGAAAAACTGTTTTTT. The chain couples TRBV14 to TRBJ1-4; the match to TRBD1 covers 8 bases. Per germline, CDR1 SGHDN and CDR2 FVKESK. With V trimmed by 6 bases and J by 4 bases, 4 bases remained unmatched. The CDR3 is 14 residues long.

This chain joins TRBV10-3 and TRBJ1-1; D perhaps matches TRBD1 (6 bases). This CDR3 has 13 residues. The germline CDR1 and CDR2 sequences are ENHRY and SYGVKD. With 7 bases removed from V and 3 bases from J, the gap between germline ends came to 12 bases. DNA for the CDR3: TGTGCCATCATGGGGGGGCCCGACACTGAAGCTTTCTTT. Protein: CAIMGGPDTEAFF.

This clonotype was seen a few times. The V gene is TRBV27, the J gene TRBJ2-2; D is undetermined. Germline V lookup: CDR1 MNHEY, CDR2 SMNVEV (reference sequence). V shed 3 bases and J shed 6 bases, with 14 bases lying between them. CDR3 length: 15 residues. The CDR3 spells CASSFQPDSPGELFF. In DNA, the CDR3 is TGTGCCAGCAGTTTCCAACCCGACTCCCCCGGGGAGCTGTTTTTT.

This clonotype was seen a handful of times. The CDR3 loop reads CASRLGLGRGSSSYNEQFF. DNA for the CDR3: TGCGCCAGCAGACTGGGCCTCGGAAGGGGTTCGAGCTCCTACAATGAGCAGTTCTTC. The rearrangement uses TRBV5-1 and TRBJ2-1; TRBD1 is a possible D gene (5 bases). CDR3 length: 19 amino acids. V lost 5 bases to trimming and J lost 0 bases, with 24 bases between them. Looked up from germline, CDR1 is SGHRS and CDR2 is YFSETQ.

CDR3: CASRHTLAVVETQYF. In DNA, the CDR3 is TGTGCCAGCAGGCACACTTTAGCGGTTGTGGAGACCCAGTACTTC. The V call is TRBV14, the J call TRBJ2-5, with D tentatively TRBD2 (6 bases). V lost 6 bases to trimming and J lost 5 bases, with 19 bases between them. This CDR3 region has 15 residues. Germline V gene data show CDR1 as SGHDN and CDR2 as FVKESK.

The sample holds a few counts of this clonotype. J is TRBJ2-5 and V is TRBV7-8; D could derive from TRBD1 or TRBD2 (5 bases each). Trimming shortened V by 11 bases and J by 4 bases, and 11 bases separated the two germline ends. This CDR3 is 11 amino acids long. Per the germline V gene, CDR1 is SGHVS and CDR2 is FQNEAQ. The CDR3: CAPLGGETQYF. CDR3 in DNA: TGTGCCCCCCTTGGGGGAGAGACCCAGTACTTC.

A few counts support this clonotype. The rearrangement links TRBV28 to TRBJ2-5, with 11 bases identical to TRBD2. This CDR3 is built from 15 residues. The V gene end was trimmed by 6 bases and the J gene end by 2 bases; junction bases not matched to a gene: 5. Germline-derived CDR1 and CDR2 are MDHEN and SYDVKM. CDR3 DNA sequence: TGTGCCAGCAGCGTAGCGGGAGGGCCGCAAGAGACCCAGTACTTC. Encoded protein: CASSVAGGPQETQYF.

The V gene is TRBV12-3 or TRBV12-4, the J gene TRBJ1-5; 7 nucleotides align to TRBD1. The CDR3 is 15 amino acids. V was pared by 2 bases and J by 6 bases, with 7 bases of the junction left unmatched. This chain's CDR3 is CASSLNDREGQPQHF. The CDR3 DNA reads TGTGCCAGCAGTTTAAACGACAGGGAAGGTCAGCCCCAGCATTTT.

V gene TRBV24-1 combines with J gene TRBJ2-5; 7 bases map to TRBD2. Looked up from germline, CDR1 is KGHDR and CDR2 is SFDVKD. The CDR3 spans 16 residues. V shed 5 bases and J 2 bases; nucleotides not matched to a gene: 10. CDR3 protein: CATSARGTVLQETQYF. The CDR3 DNA follows: TGTGCCACCAGTGCGCGGGGGACGGTCCTACAAGAGACCCAGTACTTC.

V usage is TRBV24-1 and J usage is TRBJ1-3, with D unclear. The V gene lost 9 bases and the J gene lost 6 bases, with 14 bases spanning the gap. CDR1 and CDR2 from the germline V gene are KGHDR and SFDVKD. This CDR3 spans 13 amino acids. The CDR3, as DNA: TGTGCCACCCCCCTGTGGAGGTTAAACACCATATATTTT. Residues: CATPLWRLNTIYF.

This clonotype has a handful of counts. The chain has TRBV28 and TRBJ2-7; 8 bases agree with TRBD2. The germline V gene encodes CDR1 MDHEN and CDR2 SYDVKM. The ends lost 2 bases at V and 4 bases at J; junction bases unmatched: 10. The CDR3 is 16 residues long. The CDR3 DNA is TGTGCCAGCAGTTTAAACGCTGCGGGAGGAGGATACGAGCAGTACTTC. Translated, it gives CASSLNAAGGGYEQYF.

The genes are TRBV5-1 and TRBJ1-1; TRBD1 matches 11 bases. Germline CDR1 SGHRS, CDR2 YFSETQ. The CDR3 covers 16 residues. The ends lost 4 bases at V and 5 bases at J; junction bases unmatched: 10. The CDR3 nucleotides read TGCGCCAGCAGCATCAGGACAGGGGGCGCCTGGACTGAAGCTTTCTTT. This sequence encodes CASSIRTGGAWTEAFF. The variable domain in full, completed from reference TRBV5-1 and TRBJ1-1, reads KAGVTQTPRYLIKTRGQQVTLSCSPISGHRSVSWYQQTPGQGLQFLFEYFSETQRNKGNFPGRFSGRQFSNSRSEMNVSTLELGDSALYLCASSIRTGGAWTEAFFGQGTRLTVV.

V and J are TRBV11-2 and TRBJ2-7; D remains ambiguous. Trimming stripped 1 base from V and 5 bases from J, with 9 bases between. Germline V lookup: CDR1 SGHAT, CDR2 FQNNGV. This CDR3 is built from 13 residues. This chain's CDR3 is CASSLVGSDEQYF. In nucleotides, the CDR3 is TGTGCCAGCAGCTTAGTGGGGTCGGACGAGCAGTACTTC.

The chain has TRBV24-1 and TRBJ2-3; D uncertain. The CDR3 loop spans 13 amino acids. Germline CDR1 KGHDR, CDR2 SFDVKD. The V end lost 4 bases, the J end lost 4 bases, and 8 bases lay between the germline ends. The DNA of the CDR3 is TGTGCCACCAGTGACCCCGGTGCAGATACGCAGTATTTT. Translated, it gives CATSDPGADTQYF.

The rearrangement uses TRBV11-2 and TRBJ1-1; the D gene is possibly TRBD1 (6 bases). CDR1 and CDR2 (germline): SGHAT, FQNNGV. There are 17 residues in the CDR3. Trimming stripped 0 bases from V and 0 bases from J, with 14 bases between. The CDR3 here is CASSLEGAGLVNTEAFF. DNA of the CDR3: TGTGCCAGCAGCTTAGAGGGGGCCGGACTAGTGAACACTGAAGCTTTCTTT.

This clonotype was counted only a few times. This sequence joins TRBV4-2 and TRBJ2-3, with 7 bases that match TRBD1. Trimming took 3 bases from V and 1 from J; bases not matched to a gene: 7. The germline V gene encodes CDR1 LGHNA and CDR2 YNFKEQ. The CDR3 sequence is 16 residues long. CDR3 DNA sequence: TGTGCCAGCAGCCACCGACAGGGACGCGGCACAGATACGCAGTATTTT. Protein product: CASSHRQGRGTDTQYF.

This clonotype was found a few times. The chain joins TRBV4-1 to TRBJ2-1; maybe TRBD1 (6 bases). CDR3 length equals 17 residues. CDR1 is MGHRA, CDR2 YSYEKL, per germline. The V end lost 2 bases, the J end lost 6 bases, and 20 bases lay between the germline ends. In DNA, the CDR3 is TGCGCCAGCAGCCAACAAGAACAGGGTTTTCGGAGCAATGAGCAGTTCTTC. It is translated as CASSQQEQGFRSNEQFF.

This clonotype was counted only a few times. DNA of the CDR3: TGTGCCAGCAGTCCGGGGGCCCTCTTGCCCCAGCATTTT. This gives the protein CASSPGALLPQHF. The V call is TRBV6-1, the J call TRBJ1-5, with a tentative D call TRBD1 (6 bases). The CDR3 has 13 amino acids. Trimming took 5 bases from V and 9 from J, leaving 14 bases between them. CDR1 MNHNS and CDR2 SASEGT come from the germline V gene.

The count of this clonotype is one. This chain connects TRBV7-9 to TRBJ2-3; 10 positions agree with TRBD1. There are 16 residues in the CDR3. V was clipped by 4 bases and J by 3 bases; unmatched bases: 7. The germline V gene encodes CDR1 SEHNR and CDR2 FQNEAQ (reference sequence). The CDR3 region is CASSWPGQGLTDTQYF. The CDR3 bases are TGTGCCAGCAGCTGGCCGGGACAGGGGCTTACAGATACGCAGTATTTT. The full variable domain, its missing parts supplied by reference TRBV7-9 and TRBJ2-3, is DTGVSQNPRHKITKRGQNVTFRCDPISEHNRLYWYRQTLGQGPEFLTYFQNEAQLEKSRLLSDRFSAERPKGSFSTLEIQRTEQGDSAMYLCASSWPGQGLTDTQYFGPGTRLTVL.

This clonotype was detected ten times or more. The chain links TRBV12-3 or TRBV12-4 to TRBJ1-2; D is undetermined. The V end was cut by 3 bases, the J end by 2 bases, with 7 bases between. CDR3 size: 13 residues. CDR3: CASSFPGNYGYTF. The CDR3 bases are TGTGCCAGCAGTTTTCCAGGAAACTATGGCTACACCTTC.

The sample holds a few counts of this clonotype. The chain employs TRBV4-2 and TRBJ2-3; 8 positions agree with TRBD2. There are 16 residues in the CDR3. Trimming removed 0 bases from V and 3 bases from J; junction bases left unmatched: 5. The germline CDR1 and CDR2 sequences are LGHNA and YNFKEQ. The CDR3 loop is CASSQEAGGGTDTQYF. CDR3 bases: TGTGCCAGCAGCCAAGAGGCGGGAGGTGGGACAGATACGCAGTATTTT.

This chain joins TRBV5-1 and TRBJ2-7; 11 nucleotides line up with TRBD2. J was trimmed by 0 bases and V by 4 bases; bases with no gene match: 6. The CDR3 has 16 amino acids. Germline CDR1 and CDR2: SGHRS and YFSETQ. The chain's CDR3 is CASSPIGTSGSYEQYF. DNA for the CDR3: TGCGCCAGCAGCCCTATTGGGACTAGCGGCTCCTACGAGCAGTACTTC.

This clonotype has only a few counts. CDR3 DNA sequence: TGTGCCAGCTTGAAAGGTCGGGGAATTTTTGGCAATGAGCAGTTCTTC. This gives the protein CASLKGRGIFGNEQFF. V is TRBV28 and J is TRBJ2-1, with D perhaps matching TRBD2 (5 bases). The V end was cut by 8 bases, the J end by 6 bases, with 23 bases between. CDR3 size: 16 residues. Germline CDR1 and CDR2: MDHEN and SYDVKM.